This TCR beta chain was identified in a study of cytomegalovirus exposure and HLA in healthy donors. The primer mix had 60 Vbeta and 13 Jbeta primers. Method: immunoSEQ multiplex PCR; TCRdb's copy keeps in-frame clones and lacks some. The sample records 150,000 to 200,000 clones, roughly 78% being singletons. This receptor was obtained from a woman in her fifties or sixties in good health and CMV-seropositive. Sequencing was done on a sample of PBMCs.

The CDR3 is CASSRGTSGGHNEQFF. In nucleotides, the CDR3 is TGCGCCAGCAGCCGAGGGACTAGCGGGGGCCACAATGAGCAGTTCTTC. The chain joins TRBV5-1 to TRBJ2-1, with 14 bases lining up with TRBD2. CDR1 SGHRS and CDR2 YFSETQ come from the germline V gene. The CDR3 is 16 amino acids. The V and J ends lost 4 bases and 5 bases, in that order; junction bases with no gene match: 5. Together with reference TRBV5-1 and TRBJ2-1, the CDR3 gives the full variable domain: KAGVTQTPRYLIKTRGQQVTLSCSPISGHRSVSWYQQTPGQGLQFLFEYFSETQRNKGNFPGRFSGRQFSNSRSEMNVSTLELGDSALYLCASSRGTSGGHNEQFFGPGTRLTVL.